What follows is one TCR beta chain and its context. Antigen unknown. The data are from a study of CD8+ T cells in alopecia areata. Study summary: Tofacitinib administration persisted for 6 to 18 months, succeeded by 6 months off drug.

The V end was cut by 4 bases, the J end by 3 bases, with 4 bases between. The CDR3 spans 12 residues. Germline V gene sequence: CDR1 SGHVS, CDR2 FNYEAQ. Investigators isolated RNA and reverse transcribed it into cDNA to act as the sequencing template. The repertoire was sequenced with immunoSEQ multiplex PCR; TCRdb's copy has only in-frame clones and lacks some. The sample shows more than 100,000 clones, over 50% of them seen only once. Study results and caveats: Patients shared TCRs less clearly than mice did, possibly owing to HLA.

The TCR sequence derives from a human donor with alopecia areata. Sequencing was performed on CD4+ T cells sorted from blood, taken at week 0. The rearrangement joins TRBV7-6 to TRBJ1-5; D gene unclear. The CDR3 is CASSSLNQPQHF. The CDR3 DNA reads as TGTGCCAGCAGCTCCCTCAATCAGCCCCAGCATTTT.